The present TCR beta chain was sequenced within a study of blood T cell repertoires in COVID-19. Original handling: Estimation of nucleated cell counts was performed using reference gene primer amplification. Sequenced by immunoSEQ multiplex PCR; TCRdb stores in-frame clones only, minus some. V and J calls and clone size are given by that table; D and trimming were obtained from the DNA. The repertoire holds 39,000 or so clones, with approximately 90% as singletons. Trimming removed 2 bases from V and 0 bases from J; junction bases left unmatched: 2. The CDR3 has 15 amino acids. CDR1 is SGDLS and CDR2 is YYNGEE in the germline V gene.

Specimen: peripheral blood. The sequence came from a human donor in a cohort sampled during active COVID-19. This chain links TRBV9 with TRBJ1-3, with 7 nucleotides matching TRBD1. The CDR3 loop is CASSVTGSSGNTIYF. Written as DNA, the CDR3 is TGTGCCAGCAGCGTGACAGGGTCCTCTGGAAACACCATATATTTT.